This T cell receptor (beta chain) was documented in a study of shared clonotypes between healthy human individuals. Worth noting for this clone: Its antigen remains unknown. This may arise from a read error, as a much more abundant clone is one base away.

The CDR3 is made up of 13 amino acids. V lost 0 bases and J lost 3, with 2 bases in between. Germline V gene data show CDR1 as SGHVS and CDR2 as FNYEAQ. Study results and caveats: In contrast to clonotypes shared by all four donors, non-shared clonotypes had lower generation probabilities. Sharing of clonotypes among donors was expected to vary with sequencing depth.

Method: immunoSEQ multiplex PCR; TCRdb's copy keeps in-frame clones and lacks some. In the table there are a few hundred thousand clones, approximately 65% of which are singletons. The sequence was obtained from a man younger than 40 in good health. The rearrangement joins TRBV7-6 to TRBJ2-2, with D hard to call. The sequenced sample was memory CD4+ T cells sorted from blood. As for subset: CD45RA-negative fraction. The CDR3 loop reads CASSLADTGELFF. Here the CDR3 DNA reads TGTGCCAGCAGCTTAGCGGACACCGGGGAGCTGTTTTTT.